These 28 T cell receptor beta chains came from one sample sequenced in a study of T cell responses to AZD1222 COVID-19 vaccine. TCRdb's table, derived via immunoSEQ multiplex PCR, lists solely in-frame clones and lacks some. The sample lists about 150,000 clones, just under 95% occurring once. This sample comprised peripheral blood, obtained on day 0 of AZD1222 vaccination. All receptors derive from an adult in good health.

The CDR3 sequence is CASSLRRQETQYF. In DNA form, the CDR3 reads TGTGCCAGCAGCCTACGGAGACAAGAGACCCAGTACTTC. This chain uses TRBV7-6 with TRBJ2-5; no firm D call. V lost 5 bases and J lost 2, with 9 bases in between. Germline loops: CDR1 SGHVS, CDR2 FNYEAQ. This CDR3 spans 13 amino acids. The full variable domain, with the rest looked up from reference TRBV7-6 and TRBJ2-5, is GAGVSQSPRYKVTKRGQDVALRCDPISGHVSLYWYRQALGQGPEFLTYFNYEAQQDKSGLPNDRFSAERPEGSISTLTIQRTEQRDSAMYRCASSLRRQETQYFGPGTRLLVL.

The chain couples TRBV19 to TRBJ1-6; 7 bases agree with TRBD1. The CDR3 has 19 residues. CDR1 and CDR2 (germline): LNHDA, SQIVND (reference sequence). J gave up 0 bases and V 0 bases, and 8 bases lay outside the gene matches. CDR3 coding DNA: TGTGCCAGTAGTATAGAGGCTAACAGGGGAAGCTCCTATAATTCACCCCTCCACTTT. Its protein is CASSIEANRGSSYNSPLHF.

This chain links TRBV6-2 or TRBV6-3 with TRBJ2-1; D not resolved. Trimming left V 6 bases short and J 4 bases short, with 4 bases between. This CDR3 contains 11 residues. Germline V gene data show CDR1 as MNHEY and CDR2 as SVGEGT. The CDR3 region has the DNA TGTGCCAGCAGCCCTTACAATGAGCAGTTCTTC. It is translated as CASSPYNEQFF.

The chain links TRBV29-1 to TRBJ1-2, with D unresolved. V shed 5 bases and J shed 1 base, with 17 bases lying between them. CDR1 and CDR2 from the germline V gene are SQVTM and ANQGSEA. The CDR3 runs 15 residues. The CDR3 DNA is TGCAGCGTTCCCGAGGGAGGGATTGGTAACTATGGCTACACCTTC. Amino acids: CSVPEGGIGNYGYTF.

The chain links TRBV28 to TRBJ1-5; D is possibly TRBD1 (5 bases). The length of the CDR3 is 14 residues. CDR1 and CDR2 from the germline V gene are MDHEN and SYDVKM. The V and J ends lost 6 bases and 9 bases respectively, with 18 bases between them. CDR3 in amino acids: CASRPPEGQGPQHF. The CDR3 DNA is TGTGCCAGCAGACCACCGGAGGGCCAGGGGCCCCAGCATTTT. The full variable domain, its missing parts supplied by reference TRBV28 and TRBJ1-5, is DVKVTQSSRYLVKRTGEKVFLECVQDMDHENMFWYRQDPGLGLRLIYFSYDVKMKEKGDIPEGYSVSREKKERFSLILESASTNQTSMYLCASRPPEGQGPQHFGDGTRLSIL.

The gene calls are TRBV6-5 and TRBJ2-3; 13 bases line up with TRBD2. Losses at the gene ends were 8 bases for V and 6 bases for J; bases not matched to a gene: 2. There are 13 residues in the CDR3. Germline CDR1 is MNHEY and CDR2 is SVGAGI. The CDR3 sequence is CASQGLAGDTQYF. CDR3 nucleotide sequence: TGTGCCAGCCAGGGACTAGCGGGGGATACGCAGTATTTT.

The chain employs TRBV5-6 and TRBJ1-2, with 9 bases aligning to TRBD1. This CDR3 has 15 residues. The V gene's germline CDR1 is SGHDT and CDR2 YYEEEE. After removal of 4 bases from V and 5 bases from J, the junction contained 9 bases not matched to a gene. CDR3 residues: CASSLGPQGAYGYTF. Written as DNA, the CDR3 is TGTGCCAGCAGCCTGGGTCCACAGGGGGCTTATGGCTACACCTTC. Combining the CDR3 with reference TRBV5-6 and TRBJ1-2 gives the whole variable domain DAGVTQSPTHLIKTRGQQVTLRCSPKSGHDTVSWYQQALGQGPQFIFQYYEEEERQRGNFPDRFSGHQFPNYSSELNVNALLLGDSALYLCASSLGPQGAYGYTFGSGTRLTVV.

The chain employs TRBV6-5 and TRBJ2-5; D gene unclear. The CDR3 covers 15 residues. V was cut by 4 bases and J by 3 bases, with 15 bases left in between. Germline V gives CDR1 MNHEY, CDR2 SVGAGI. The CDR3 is CASSLRIGREETQYF. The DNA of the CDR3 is TGTGCCAGCAGTTTACGCATTGGCCGGGAAGAGACCCAGTACTTC.

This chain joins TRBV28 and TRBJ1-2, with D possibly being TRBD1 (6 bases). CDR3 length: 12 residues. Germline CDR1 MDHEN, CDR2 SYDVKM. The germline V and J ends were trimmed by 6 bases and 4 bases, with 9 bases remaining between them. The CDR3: CASSVGAYGYTF. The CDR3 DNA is TGTGCCAGCAGCGTGGGGGCCTATGGCTACACCTTC.

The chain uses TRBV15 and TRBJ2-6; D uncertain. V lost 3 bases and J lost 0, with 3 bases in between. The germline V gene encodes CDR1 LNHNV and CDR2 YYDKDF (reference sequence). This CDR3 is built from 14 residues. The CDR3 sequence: CATSSGSGANVLTF. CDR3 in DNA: TGTGCCACCAGCAGCGGCTCTGGGGCCAACGTCCTGACTTTC. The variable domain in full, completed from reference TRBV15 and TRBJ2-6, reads DAMVIQNPRYQVTQFGKPVTLSCSQTLNHNVMYWYQQKSSQAPKLLFHYYDKDFNNEADTPDNFQSRRPNTSFCFLDIRSPGLGDTAMYLCATSSGSGANVLTFGAGSRLTVL.

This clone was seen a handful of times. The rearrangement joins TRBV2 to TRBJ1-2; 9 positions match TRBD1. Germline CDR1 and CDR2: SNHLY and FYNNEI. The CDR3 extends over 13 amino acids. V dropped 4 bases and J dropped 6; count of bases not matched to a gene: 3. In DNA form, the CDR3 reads TGTGCCAGCAGTGGCGACAGGGGGAATGGCTACACCTTC. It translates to CASSGDRGNGYTF.

CDR3 amino acids: CASSLGTVYGYTF. The CDR3, as DNA: TGTGCCAGCAGCTTAGGGACAGTCTATGGCTACACCTTC. The chain uses TRBV7-8 and TRBJ1-2, with D perhaps matching TRBD1 (6 bases). V was shortened by 1 base and J by 4 bases, with 7 bases between the two germline ends. Germline values: CDR1 SGHVS, CDR2 FQNEAQ. This CDR3 region has 13 residues.

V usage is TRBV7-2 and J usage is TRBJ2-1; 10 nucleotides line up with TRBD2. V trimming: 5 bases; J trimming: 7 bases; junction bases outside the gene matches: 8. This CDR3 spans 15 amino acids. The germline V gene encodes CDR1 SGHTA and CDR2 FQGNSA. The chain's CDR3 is CASSPTSGTSNEQFF. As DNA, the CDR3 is TGTGCCAGCAGCCCTACTAGCGGGACATCGAATGAGCAGTTCTTC.

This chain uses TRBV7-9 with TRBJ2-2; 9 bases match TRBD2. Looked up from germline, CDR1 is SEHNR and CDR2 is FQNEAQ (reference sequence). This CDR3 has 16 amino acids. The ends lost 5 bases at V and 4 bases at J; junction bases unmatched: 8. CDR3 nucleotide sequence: TGTGCCAGCAGCCCGTTGACTAGCGGTTTCACCGGGGAGCTGTTTTTT. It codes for CASSPLTSGFTGELFF.

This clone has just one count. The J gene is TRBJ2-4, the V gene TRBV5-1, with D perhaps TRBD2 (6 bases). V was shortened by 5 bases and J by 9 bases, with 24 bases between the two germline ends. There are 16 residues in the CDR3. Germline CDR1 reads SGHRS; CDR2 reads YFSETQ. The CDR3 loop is CASREYVGASEAIQYF. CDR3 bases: TGCGCCAGCAGAGAGTATGTGGGAGCTAGCGAAGCCATTCAGTACTTC.

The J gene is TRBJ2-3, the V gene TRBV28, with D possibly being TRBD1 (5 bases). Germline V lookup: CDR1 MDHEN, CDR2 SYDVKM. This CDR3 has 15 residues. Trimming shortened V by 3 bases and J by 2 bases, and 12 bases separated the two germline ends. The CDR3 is CASSLPGLYTDTQYF. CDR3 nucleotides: TGTGCCAGCAGTTTGCCAGGGCTTTACACAGATACGCAGTATTTT.

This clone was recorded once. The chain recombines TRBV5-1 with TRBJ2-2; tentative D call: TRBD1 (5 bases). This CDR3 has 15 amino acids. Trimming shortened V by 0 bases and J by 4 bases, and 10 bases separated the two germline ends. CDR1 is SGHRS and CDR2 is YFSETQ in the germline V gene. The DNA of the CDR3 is TGCGCCAGCAGCTTGGGAGCCAGGGCCACCGGGGAGCTGTTTTTT. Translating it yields CASSLGARATGELFF.

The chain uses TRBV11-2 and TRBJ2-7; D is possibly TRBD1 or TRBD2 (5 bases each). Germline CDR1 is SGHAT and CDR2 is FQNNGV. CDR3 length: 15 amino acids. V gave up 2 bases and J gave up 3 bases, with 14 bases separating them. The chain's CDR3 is CASSLQGHGGYEQYF. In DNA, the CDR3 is TGTGCCAGCAGCTTACAAGGACACGGAGGCTACGAGCAGTACTTC. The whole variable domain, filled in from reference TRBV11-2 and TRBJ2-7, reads EAGVAQSPRYKIIEKRQSVAFWCNPISGHATLYWYQQILGQGPKLLIQFQNNGVVDDSQLPKDRFSAERLKGVDSTLKIQPAKLEDSAVYLCASSLQGHGGYEQYFGPGTRLTVT.

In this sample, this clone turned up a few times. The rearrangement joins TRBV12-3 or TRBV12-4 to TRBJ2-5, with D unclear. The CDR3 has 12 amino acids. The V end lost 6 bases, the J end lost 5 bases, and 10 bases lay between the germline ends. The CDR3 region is CASSYSWETQYF. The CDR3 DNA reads TGTGCCAGCAGCTATTCGTGGGAGACCCAGTACTTC.

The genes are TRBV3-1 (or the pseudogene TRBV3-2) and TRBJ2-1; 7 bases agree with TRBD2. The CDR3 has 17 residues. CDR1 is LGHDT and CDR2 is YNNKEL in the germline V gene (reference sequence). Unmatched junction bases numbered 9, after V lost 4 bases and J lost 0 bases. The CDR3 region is CASSLARGGSSYNEQFF. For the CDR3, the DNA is TGTGCCAGCAGCCTCGCTCGGGGCGGGAGCTCCTACAATGAGCAGTTCTTC.

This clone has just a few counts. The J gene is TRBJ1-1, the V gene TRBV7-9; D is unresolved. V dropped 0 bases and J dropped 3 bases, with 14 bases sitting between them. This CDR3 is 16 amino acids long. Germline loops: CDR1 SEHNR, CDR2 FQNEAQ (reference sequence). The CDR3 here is CASSLALSGMYTEAFF. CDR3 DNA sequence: TGTGCCAGCAGCTTAGCGCTAAGCGGGATGTACACTGAAGCTTTCTTT.

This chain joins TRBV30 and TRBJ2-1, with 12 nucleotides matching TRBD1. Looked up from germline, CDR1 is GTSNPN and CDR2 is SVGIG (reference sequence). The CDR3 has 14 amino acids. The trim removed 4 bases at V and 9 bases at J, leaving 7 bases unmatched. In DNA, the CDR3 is TGTGCCTGGACTGTAGGGACAGGGGGCGGTGAGCAGTTCTTC. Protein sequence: CAWTVGTGGGEQFF.

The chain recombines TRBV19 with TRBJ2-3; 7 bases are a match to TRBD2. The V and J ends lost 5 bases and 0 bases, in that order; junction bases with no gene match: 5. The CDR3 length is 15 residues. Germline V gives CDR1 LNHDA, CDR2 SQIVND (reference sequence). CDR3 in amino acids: CASSYLAVSTDTQYF. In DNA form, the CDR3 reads TGTGCCAGTAGTTACCTAGCGGTTAGCACAGATACGCAGTATTTT.

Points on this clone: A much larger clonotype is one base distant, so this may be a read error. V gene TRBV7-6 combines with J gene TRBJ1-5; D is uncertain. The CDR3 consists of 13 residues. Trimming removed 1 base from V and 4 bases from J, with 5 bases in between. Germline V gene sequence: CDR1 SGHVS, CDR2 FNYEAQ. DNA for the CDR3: TGTGCCAGCAGCTTAGGGTGGAATCAGCCCCAGCATTTT. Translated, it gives CASSLGWNQPQHF.

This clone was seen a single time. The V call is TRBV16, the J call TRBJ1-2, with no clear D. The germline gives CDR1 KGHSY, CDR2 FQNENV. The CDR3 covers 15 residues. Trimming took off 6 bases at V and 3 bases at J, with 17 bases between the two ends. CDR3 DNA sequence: TGTGCCAGCAGTCCTACGGCGGGCCGCGACTATGGCTACACCTTC. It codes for CASSPTAGRDYGYTF. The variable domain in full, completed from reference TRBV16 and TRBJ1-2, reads GEEVAQTPKHLVRGEGQKAKLYCAPIKGHSYVFWYQQVLKNEFKFLISFQNENVFDETGMPKERFSAKCLPNSPCSLEIQATKLEDSAVYFCASSPTAGRDYGYTFGSGTRLTVV.

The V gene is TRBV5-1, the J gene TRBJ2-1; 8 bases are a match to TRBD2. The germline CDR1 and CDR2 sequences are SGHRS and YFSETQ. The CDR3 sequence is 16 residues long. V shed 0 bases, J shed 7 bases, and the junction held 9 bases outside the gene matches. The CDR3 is CASSLDWRGELNEQFF. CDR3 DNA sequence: TGCGCCAGCAGCTTGGATTGGCGGGGGGAGTTAAATGAGCAGTTCTTC.

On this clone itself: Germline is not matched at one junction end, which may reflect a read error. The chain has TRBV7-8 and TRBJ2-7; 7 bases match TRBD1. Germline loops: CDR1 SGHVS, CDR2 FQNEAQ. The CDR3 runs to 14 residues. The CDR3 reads CASSVGTAQTNIHF. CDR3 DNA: TGTGCCAGCAGCGTAGGGACAGCCCAAACAAACATCCACTTC.

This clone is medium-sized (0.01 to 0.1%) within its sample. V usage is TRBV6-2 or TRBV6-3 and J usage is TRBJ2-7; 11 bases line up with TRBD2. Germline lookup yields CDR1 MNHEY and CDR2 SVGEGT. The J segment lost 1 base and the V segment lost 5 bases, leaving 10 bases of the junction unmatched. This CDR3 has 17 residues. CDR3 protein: CASSILETSGTSYEQYF. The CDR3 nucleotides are TGTGCCAGCAGTATACTGGAGACTAGCGGGACTTCCTACGAGCAGTACTTC.